A single sample gave rise to the 23 T cell receptor beta chains below, sequenced in a study of T cells in Graves' hyperthyroidism and ophthalmopathy. Amplification targeted TCR beta CDR3 regions from RNA transcripts. RT-PCR in the first round (using the HTBI primer set) targeted the TCR CDR3. TCRdb re-derived calls from the multiplex PCR reads in MiXCR, one entry per CDR3 protein. The sample comprises some 770,000 distinct CDR3 sequences, roughly 15% of which are singletons, and around 7.7% rests with the top ten. Sequencing was carried out using blood. These receptors came from a young man with Graves' hyperthyroidism.

This clonotype was recorded a few times. The rearrangement links TRBV4-2 to TRBJ1-2; D possibly corresponds to TRBD1 (6 bases). Germline V gives CDR1 LGHNA, CDR2 YNFKEQ. The V and J ends lost 0 bases and 3 bases respectively, with 20 bases between them. The CDR3 has 18 residues. The CDR3 bases are TGTGCCAGCAGCCAAGAAGGGGGAATGGCAGGGGTGTACTATGGCTACACCTTC. It is translated as CASSQEGGMAGVYYGYTF.

This clonotype was found a few times. The chain combines TRBV30 with TRBJ2-2; 7 bases are shared with TRBD1. The trim removed 7 bases at V and 5 bases at J, leaving 7 bases unmatched. CDR1 is GTSNPN and CDR2 is SVGIG in the germline V gene (reference sequence). There are 13 residues in the CDR3. CDR3 sequence reads: CAFRQGGTGELFF. CDR3 sequence (DNA): TGTGCCTTCCGACAGGGCGGGACCGGGGAGCTGTTTTTT.

The genes are TRBV3-1 and TRBJ2-1; TRBD1 might be the D (5 bases). Germline CDR1 reads LGHDT; CDR2 reads YNNKEL (reference sequence). The CDR3 loop spans 12 amino acids. Trimming shortened V by 1 base and J by 15 bases, and 13 bases separated the two germline ends. CDR3 bases: TGTGCCAGCAGCCAAGGTTTGGGGCCCAGGTTCTTC. This codes for CASSQGLGPRFF.

The chain couples TRBV29-1 to TRBJ2-4, with 11 positions matching TRBD2. CDR1 and CDR2 from the germline V gene are SQVTM and ANQGSEA. The CDR3 sequence is 15 residues long. J gave up 0 bases and V 6 bases, and 4 bases lay outside the gene matches. This chain's CDR3 is CSVRGLAGAKNIQYF. For the CDR3, the DNA is TGCAGCGTCCGTGGACTAGCGGGAGCCAAAAACATTCAGTACTTC.

Only a few counts were recorded for this clonotype. The rearrangement joins TRBV12-3 or TRBV12-4 to TRBJ2-2; D gene unclear. The CDR3 runs 15 residues. V lost 4 bases and J 0 bases, leaving 9 bases between the germline ends. CDR3 bases: TGTGCCAGCAGTTACACAGACCCGAACACCGGGGAGCTGTTTTTT. This gives the protein CASSYTDPNTGELFF.

The chain carries TRBV20-1 and TRBJ1-1; D possibly corresponds to TRBD1 (5 bases). CDR3 length: 14 amino acids. CDR1 and CDR2 from the germline V gene are DFQATT and SNEGSKA (reference sequence). Deletions cut 6 bases from V and 1 base from J, with 15 bases between. CDR3 sequence reads: CSAPWRGRNTEAFF. Written as DNA, the CDR3 is TGCAGTGCGCCCTGGCGGGGACGGAACACTGAAGCTTTCTTT.

This clonotype has a handful of counts. The rearrangement uses TRBV28 and TRBJ2-1; D is ambiguous. The CDR3 contains 12 residues. Germline V CDR1 and CDR2: MDHEN, SYDVKM. Trimming shortened V by 6 bases and J by 9 bases, and 12 bases separated the two germline ends. The CDR3 is CASSLPPLEQFF. CDR3 sequence (DNA): TGTGCCAGCAGCCTGCCCCCCCTTGAGCAGTTCTTC.

This clonotype was detected a few times. This chain joins TRBV20-1 and TRBJ1-6; D not resolved. V lost 6 bases, J lost 6 bases, and 21 bases lay in between. CDR1 is DFQATT and CDR2 is SNEGSKA in the germline V gene (reference sequence). The CDR3 contains 16 residues. The CDR3: CSARPPGSGVNSPLHF. CDR3 sequence (DNA): TGCAGTGCCCGGCCGCCGGGGAGCGGGGTTAATTCACCCCTCCACTTT.

Points on this clonotype: Possible read error: a much larger clone is one base away. The V call is TRBV27, the J call TRBJ2-7; no reliable D call. The ends were cut back, 2 bases at V and 6 bases at J, with 14 bases in the middle. The CDR3 contains 14 residues. Germline CDR1 and CDR2: MNHEY and SMNVEV (reference sequence). Here the CDR3 DNA reads TGTGCCAGCAGTTTAAGCCATACACCGGGCGAGCAGTACTTC. Its protein is CASSLSHTPGEQYF.

This chain uses TRBV12-3 or TRBV12-4 with TRBJ2-1; 8 positions agree with TRBD2. J lost 5 bases, V lost 5 bases, and 5 bases had no gene match. CDR3 length: 14 residues. This CDR3 is CASSTSGVNNEQFF. CDR3 in DNA: TGTGCCAGCAGTACTAGCGGAGTAAACAATGAGCAGTTCTTC.

The chain combines TRBV7-9 with TRBJ2-1; maybe TRBD1 (6 bases). The CDR3 is 15 amino acids. V shed 3 bases and J shed 4 bases, with 13 bases lying between them. Germline V CDR1 and CDR2: SEHNR, FQNEAQ (reference sequence). The CDR3 spells CASSFGGRGYNEQFF. DNA for the CDR3: TGTGCCAGCAGCTTTGGGGGAAGGGGGTACAATGAGCAGTTCTTC.

This clonotype was counted once. The rearrangement uses TRBV19 and TRBJ2-7, with 8 bases aligning to TRBD1. The CDR3 spans 12 residues. CDR1 and CDR2 (germline): LNHDA, SQIVND (reference sequence). J was trimmed by 6 bases and V by 3 bases; bases with no gene match: 1. CDR3 loop: CASSMTGAEQYF. CDR3 coding DNA: TGTGCCAGTAGTATGACAGGGGCCGAGCAGTACTTC.

This clonotype has at least ten counts. The CDR3 DNA sequence: TGTGCCATCAGTGAGTCTGGGACCACAGATACGCAGTATTTT. Protein sequence: CAISESGTTDTQYF. The rearrangement uses TRBV10-3 and TRBJ2-3; D could derive from TRBD1 or TRBD2 (5 bases each). CDR1 is ENHRY and CDR2 is SYGVKD in the germline V gene. CDR3 length: 14 amino acids. Deletions cut 0 bases from V and 2 bases from J, with 6 bases between.

This clonotype was observed a handful of times. The V call is TRBV9, the J call TRBJ2-7; 7 positions match TRBD2. Trimming at V came to 9 bases and at J to 3 bases, leaving 6 bases not matched to a gene. Per germline, CDR1 SGDLS and CDR2 YYNGEE. This CDR3 spans 12 amino acids. The CDR3 spells CATLAGVYEQYF. The CDR3, as DNA: TGTGCCACCCTCGCGGGAGTCTACGAGCAGTACTTC.

The chain joins TRBV18 to TRBJ2-7, with D unresolved. Per germline, CDR1 KGHSH and CDR2 LQKENI. This CDR3 is 15 amino acids long. Trimming stripped 0 bases from V and 2 bases from J, with 11 bases between. CDR3 region: CASSPPEQRPYEQYF. The DNA for the CDR3 is TGTGCCAGCTCACCACCGGAGCAGCGACCCTACGAGCAGTACTTC.

The J gene is TRBJ2-3, the V gene TRBV9; D is undetermined. This CDR3 spans 13 amino acids. The germline V and J ends were trimmed by 6 bases and 2 bases, with 10 bases remaining between them. Germline CDR1 SGDLS, CDR2 YYNGEE. DNA for the CDR3: TGTGCCAGCAAAAATGGAAACACAGATACGCAGTATTTT. Translated: CASKNGNTDTQYF. The full variable domain, completed using reference TRBV9 and TRBJ2-3, is DSGVTQTPKHLITATGQRVTLRCSPRSGDLSVYWYQQSLDQGLQFLIQYYNGEERAKGNILERFSAQQFPDLHSELNLSSLELGDSALYFCASKNGNTDTQYFGPGTRLTVL.

The table lists this clonotype with a few counts. This chain links TRBV7-9 with TRBJ2-7; 10 bases map to TRBD2. The length of the CDR3 is 16 residues. Trimming took 4 bases from V and 3 from J; bases not matched to a gene: 9. The germline CDR1 and CDR2 sequences are SEHNR and FQNEAQ (reference sequence). The CDR3 DNA reads as TGTGCCAGCAGCTCTTGGACTAGCGGAGGGAACTACGAGCAGTACTTC. Protein sequence: CASSSWTSGGNYEQYF.

The V gene is TRBV11-1, the J gene TRBJ1-6, with 8 bases fitting TRBD1. V was pared by 5 bases and J by 5 bases, with 5 bases of the junction left unmatched. Germline V gene sequence: CDR1 SGHAT, CDR2 FQDESV (reference sequence). This CDR3 region has 15 residues. The CDR3 nucleotides are TGTGCCAGCAGCCGCGACAGGGGAAATAATTCACCCCTCCACTTT. Its protein is CASSRDRGNNSPLHF.

This clonotype was seen at least ten times. The J gene is TRBJ1-1, the V gene TRBV2; D may be TRBD1 (5 bases). Per the germline V gene, CDR1 is SNHLY and CDR2 is FYNNEI. This CDR3 is 13 amino acids long. Trimming shortened V by 6 bases and J by 7 bases, and 15 bases separated the two germline ends. In DNA form, the CDR3 reads TGTGCCAGCAGCACCCAGGGTAGCGGTGAAGCTTTCTTT. Encoded protein: CASSTQGSGEAFF.

This clonotype was recorded many times. The rearrangement joins TRBV7-3 to TRBJ2-7; perhaps D is TRBD1 or TRBD2 (5 bases each). The CDR3 loop spans 16 amino acids. V was clipped by 2 bases and J by 6 bases, with 20 bases between them. CDR1 SGHTA and CDR2 FQGTGA come from the germline V gene. The CDR3: CASSLSVGRSPAEQYF. In DNA, the CDR3 is TGTGCCAGCAGCTTATCTGTGGGACGTTCACCCGCCGAGCAGTACTTC.

V is TRBV18 and J is TRBJ2-3, with D perhaps TRBD1 (6 bases). Trimming took off 3 bases at V and 4 bases at J, with 11 bases between the two ends. There are 14 residues in the CDR3. Germline V gives CDR1 KGHSH, CDR2 LQKENI. CDR3 DNA sequence: TGTGCCAGCTCACCTCCAAACAGGGCAGATACGCAGTATTTT. Residues: CASSPPNRADTQYF.

This clonotype appeared many times. This chain joins TRBV12-3 or TRBV12-4 and TRBJ2-7; 15 bases line up with TRBD2. V trimming: 1 base; J trimming: 1 base; junction bases outside the gene matches: 5. This CDR3 has 18 amino acids. The CDR3 loop reads CASSLEWGLAGGSYEQYF. CDR3 DNA sequence: TGTGCCAGCAGTTTAGAGTGGGGACTAGCGGGAGGTTCCTACGAGCAGTACTTC.

This clonotype has a count of ten or more. The chain recombines TRBV28 with TRBJ2-1; D might be TRBD1 (8 bases). CDR1 and CDR2 from the germline V gene are MDHEN and SYDVKM. The V and J ends lost 6 bases and 1 base respectively, with 25 bases between them. CDR3 length: 19 amino acids. The CDR3 DNA sequence: TGTGCCAGCAGCCACCCTCTAGCGGCAGGGGGCTTTTCCTACAATGAGCAGTTCTTC. It yields the protein CASSHPLAAGGFSYNEQFF. Looking up the rest from reference TRBV28 and TRBJ2-1 gives the full variable domain: DVKVTQSSRYLVKRTGEKVFLECVQDMDHENMFWYRQDPGLGLRLIYFSYDVKMKEKGDIPEGYSVSREKKERFSLILESASTNQTSMYLCASSHPLAAGGFSYNEQFFGPGTRLTVL.